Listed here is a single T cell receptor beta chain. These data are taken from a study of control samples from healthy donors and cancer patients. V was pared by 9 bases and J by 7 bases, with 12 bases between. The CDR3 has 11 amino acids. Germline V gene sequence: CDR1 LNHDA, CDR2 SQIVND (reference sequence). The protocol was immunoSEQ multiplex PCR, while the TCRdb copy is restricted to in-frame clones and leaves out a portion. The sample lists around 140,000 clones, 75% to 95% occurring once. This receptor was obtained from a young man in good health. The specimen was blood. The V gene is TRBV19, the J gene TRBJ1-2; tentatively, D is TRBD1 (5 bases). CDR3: CASAMGGGYTF. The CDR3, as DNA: TGTGCCAGCGCAATGGGGGGTGGCTACACCTTC.